Listed below are T cell receptor beta chains from one sample, sequenced in a study of CD8+CD57+ T cells in acquired aplastic anemia. TCRdb redid the calling of the reads with MiXCR, one entry per CDR3 protein. The table shows 150,000 to 200,000 distinct CDR3 sequences, with around half occurring only once. Source material: sorted CD4+, CD8+, or CD8+CD57+ T cells (not recorded which) from PBMCs. These receptors originate from a human donor in good health. The CDR3 runs from the conserved cysteine through the conserved F or W. The D gene is left open where the match is weak. Clone size is not always given. Where it is, it says once, few, many or a class for expanded clones.

j_gene: TRBJ2-5
abundance: many
v_gene: TRBV20-1
d_gene: .
CDR3aa: CSARQGETQYF
CDR3nt: TGCAGTGCTAGGCAGGGCGAGACCCAGTACTTC

j_gene: TRBJ2-7
abundance: .
v_gene: TRBV7-3
d_gene: TRBD2
CDR3aa: CASSSGLAGDRREQYF
CDR3nt: TGTGCCAGCAGCTCAGGACTAGCGGGAGACCGACGCGAGCAGTACTTC

j_gene: TRBJ2-1
abundance: .
v_gene: TRBV7-3
d_gene: TRBD2
CDR3aa: CASSLAAQVSSGRNCNEQFF
CDR3nt: TGTGCCAGCAGCTTAGCCGCACAGGTCTCCTCCGGGAGGAACTGCAATGAGCAGTTCTTC

j_gene: TRBJ2-3
abundance: few
v_gene: TRBV15
d_gene: .
CDR3aa: CATSRDRSTQYF
CDR3nt: TGTGCCACCAGCAGAGATCGCAGTACGCAGTATTTT

j_gene: TRBJ2-1
abundance: .
v_gene: TRBV15
d_gene: .
CDR3aa: CATSRDQSRTYNEQFF
CDR3nt: TGTGCCACCAGCAGAGATCAAAGTAGGACTTACAATGAGCAGTTCTTC

j_gene: TRBJ1-6
abundance: few
v_gene: TRBV2
d_gene: .
CDR3aa: CASKGQRLNSPLHF
CDR3nt: TGTGCCAGCAAGGGCCAGAGACTCAATTCACCCCTCCACTTT

j_gene: TRBJ1-5
abundance: few
v_gene: TRBV15
d_gene: .
CDR3aa: CATSRDLQGNQPQHF
CDR3nt: TGTGCCACCAGCAGAGATCTACAGGGCAATCAGCCCCAGCATTTT

j_gene: TRBJ2-1
abundance: .
v_gene: TRBV19
d_gene: TRBD1
CDR3aa: CASSLSYRQGAYNEQFF
CDR3nt: TGTGCCAGCAGCTTGTCTTACCGACAGGGGGCCTACAATGAGCAGTTCTTC

j_gene: TRBJ2-1
abundance: many
v_gene: TRBV2
d_gene: TRBD2
CDR3aa: CATPPEGEGFYNEQFF
CDR3nt: TGTGCCACCCCCCCCGAAGGGGAGGGGTTCTACAATGAGCAGTTCTTC

j_gene: TRBJ1-5
abundance: .
v_gene: TRBV11-2
d_gene: TRBD1
CDR3aa: CASSLERTGGYQPQHF
CDR3nt: TGTGCCAGCAGCTTAGAGAGGACAGGGGGCTATCAGCCCCAGCATTTT

j_gene: TRBJ2-1
abundance: .
v_gene: TRBV19
d_gene: .
CDR3aa: CASSIVLNNEQFF
CDR3nt: TGTGCCAGTAGTATAGTACTGAACAATGAGCAGTTCTTC

j_gene: TRBJ2-7
abundance: .
v_gene: TRBV5-1
d_gene: .
CDR3aa: CASSLNWGPGAVYEQYF
CDR3nt: TGCGCCAGCAGCTTAAATTGGGGGCCAGGGGCCGTCTACGAGCAGTACTTC

j_gene: TRBJ1-5
abundance: .
v_gene: TRBV24-1
d_gene: .
CDR3aa: CATSDLSDTQHF
CDR3nt: TGTGCCACCAGTGATTTATCAGATACGCAGCATTTT

j_gene: TRBJ2-3
abundance: many
v_gene: TRBV20-1
d_gene: TRBD2
CDR3aa: CSATDTGTRADTQYF
CDR3nt: TGCAGTGCTACAGATACCGGGACTAGGGCAGATACGCAGTATTTT

j_gene: TRBJ2-5
abundance: .
v_gene: TRBV29-1
d_gene: .
CDR3aa: CSSTGAEETQYF
CDR3nt: TGCAGCTCCACGGGGGCAGAAGAGACCCAGTACTTC

j_gene: TRBJ2-7
abundance: .
v_gene: TRBV24-1
d_gene: .
CDR3aa: CATSDSGEFEQYF
CDR3nt: TGTGCCACCAGTGATTCGGGGGAGTTCGAGCAGTACTTC

j_gene: TRBJ1-1
abundance: .
v_gene: TRBV6-5
d_gene: .
CDR3aa: CASSYRAGLSTEAFF
CDR3nt: TGTGCCAGCAGTTACCGGGCAGGTCTGAGCACTGAAGCTTTCTTT

j_gene: TRBJ2-1
abundance: many
v_gene: TRBV20-1
d_gene: TRBD1
CDR3aa: CSARVRQGVSYNEQFF
CDR3nt: TGCAGTGCTAGAGTACGACAGGGGGTCTCCTACAATGAGCAGTTCTTC

j_gene: TRBJ1-6
abundance: .
v_gene: TRBV9
d_gene: .
CDR3aa: CASSKRSENSPLHF
CDR3nt: TGTGCCAGCAGTAAGAGGTCGGAAAATTCACCCCTCCACTTT

j_gene: TRBJ1-2
abundance: .
v_gene: TRBV29-1
d_gene: .
CDR3aa: CSVDRSYGYTF
CDR3nt: TGCAGCGTTGATAGGTCCTATGGCTACACCTTC

j_gene: TRBJ2-7
abundance: .
v_gene: TRBV19
d_gene: TRBD1
CDR3aa: CASGQGISYEQYF
CDR3nt: TGTGCCAGTGGACAGGGCATTTCCTACGAGCAGTACTTC

j_gene: TRBJ1-1
abundance: few
v_gene: TRBV29-1
d_gene: .
CDR3aa: CSVDRGNTEAFF
CDR3nt: TGCAGCGTTGACAGAGGGAACACTGAAGCTTTCTTT

j_gene: TRBJ1-1
abundance: .
v_gene: TRBV19
d_gene: .
CDR3aa: CASTQKGNTEAFF
CDR3nt: TGTGCCAGTACCCAAAAGGGGAACACTGAAGCTTTCTTT

j_gene: TRBJ1-1
abundance: .
v_gene: TRBV30
d_gene: .
CDR3aa: CAWSVVGRGNTEAFF
CDR3nt: TGTGCCTGGAGTGTAGTTGGCAGGGGGAACACTGAAGCTTTCTTT

j_gene: TRBJ2-1
abundance: .
v_gene: TRBV10-3
d_gene: .
CDR3aa: CAISESRSQLNEQFF
CDR3nt: TGTGCCATCAGTGAGTCACGGTCGCAGCTAAATGAGCAGTTCTTC

j_gene: TRBJ2-7
abundance: .
v_gene: TRBV5-1
d_gene: .
CDR3aa: CASNPTGAYEQYF
CDR3nt: TGCGCCAGCAACCCAACTGGCGCCTACGAGCAGTACTTC

j_gene: TRBJ2-3
abundance: many
v_gene: TRBV6-1
d_gene: .
CDR3aa: CASRTGSTDTQYF
CDR3nt: TGTGCCAGCAGGACTGGAAGCACAGATACGCAGTATTTT

j_gene: TRBJ2-5
abundance: few
v_gene: TRBV9
d_gene: TRBD1
CDR3aa: CASSPGRGIVTQYF
CDR3nt: TGTGCCAGCAGCCCGGGCAGGGGGATAGTTACCCAGTACTTC

j_gene: TRBJ1-5
abundance: many
v_gene: TRBV6-6
d_gene: .
CDR3aa: CASSYWDNTDPQHF
CDR3nt: TGTGCCAGCAGTTACTGGGACAATACGGACCCCCAGCATTTT

j_gene: TRBJ2-1
abundance: .
v_gene: TRBV20-1
d_gene: .
CDR3aa: CSASEPNEQFF
CDR3nt: TGCAGTGCTAGCGAACCCAATGAGCAGTTCTTC

j_gene: TRBJ2-3
abundance: .
v_gene: TRBV7-9
d_gene: .
CDR3aa: CASSPKWADTQYF
CDR3nt: TGTGCCAGCAGCCCGAAGTGGGCAGATACGCAGTATTTT

j_gene: TRBJ1-1
abundance: .
v_gene: TRBV12-5
d_gene: TRBD1
CDR3aa: CASARTGGSTEAFF
CDR3nt: TGTGCTAGTGCCAGGACAGGGGGCTCCACTGAAGCTTTCTTT

j_gene: TRBJ2-1
abundance: many
v_gene: TRBV4-2
d_gene: .
CDR3aa: CASSQDFGGFYNEQFF
CDR3nt: TGTGCCAGCAGCCAAGACTTCGGCGGGTTCTACAATGAGCAGTTCTTC

j_gene: TRBJ1-1
abundance: many
v_gene: TRBV7-6
d_gene: .
CDR3aa: CASSPRDRLATEAFF
CDR3nt: TGTGCCAGCAGCCCGAGGGACCGGTTGGCCACTGAAGCTTTCTTT

j_gene: TRBJ1-3
abundance: many
v_gene: TRBV20-1
d_gene: .
CDR3aa: CSARGSGGNTIYF
CDR3nt: TGCAGTGCTAGAGGGTCGGGTGGAAACACCATATATTTT

j_gene: TRBJ1-2
abundance: .
v_gene: TRBV29-1
d_gene: .
CDR3aa: CSGQTRNYGYTF
CDR3nt: TGCAGCGGACAGACGAGAAACTATGGCTACACCTTC

j_gene: TRBJ1-4
abundance: many
v_gene: TRBV2
d_gene: .
CDR3aa: CAERGSTTNEKLFF
CDR3nt: TGTGCAGAGAGGGGCTCGACAACTAATGAAAAACTGTTTTTT

j_gene: TRBJ2-1
abundance: many
v_gene: TRBV7-8
d_gene: .
CDR3aa: CASSLEIGGRDEQFF
CDR3nt: TGTGCCAGCAGCTTAGAGATTGGTGGACGGGATGAGCAGTTCTTC

j_gene: TRBJ1-2
abundance: .
v_gene: TRBV10-3
d_gene: .
CDR3aa: CAIKGSAVDSYGYTF
CDR3nt: TGTGCCATCAAAGGTTCCGCGGTAGACAGCTATGGCTACACCTTC

j_gene: TRBJ2-2
abundance: few
v_gene: TRBV6-2/TRBV6-3
d_gene: TRBD1
CDR3aa: CASTPGQGRTGELFF
CDR3nt: TGTGCCAGCACCCCGGGACAGGGCCGTACCGGGGAGCTGTTTTTT